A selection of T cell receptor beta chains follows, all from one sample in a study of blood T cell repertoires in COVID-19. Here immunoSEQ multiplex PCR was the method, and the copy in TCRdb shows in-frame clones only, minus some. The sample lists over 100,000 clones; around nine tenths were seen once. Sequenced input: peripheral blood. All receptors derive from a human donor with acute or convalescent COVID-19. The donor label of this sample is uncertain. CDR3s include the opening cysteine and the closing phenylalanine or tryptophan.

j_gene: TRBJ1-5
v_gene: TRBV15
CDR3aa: CATSRNVGGGSSQPQHF

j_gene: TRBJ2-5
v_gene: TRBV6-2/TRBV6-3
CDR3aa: CASSGEGEYQETQYF

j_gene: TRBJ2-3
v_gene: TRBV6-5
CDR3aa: CASSGGLHTQYF

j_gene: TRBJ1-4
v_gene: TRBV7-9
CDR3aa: CASSSPVYRGRHEKLFF

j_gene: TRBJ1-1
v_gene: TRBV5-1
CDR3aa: CASSFGRTGGMNTEAFF

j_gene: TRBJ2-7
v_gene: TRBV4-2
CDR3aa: CASSQARGGYEQYF

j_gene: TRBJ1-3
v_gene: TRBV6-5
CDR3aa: CASSLTGTGAGNTIYF

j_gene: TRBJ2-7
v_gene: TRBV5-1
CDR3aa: CASTREGTSSYEQYF

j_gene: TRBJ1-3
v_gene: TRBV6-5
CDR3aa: CASTEILGNTIYF

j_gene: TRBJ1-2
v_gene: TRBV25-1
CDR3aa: CATWGMGRATYGYTF

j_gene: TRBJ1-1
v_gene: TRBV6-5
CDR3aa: CASSLGQGMNTEAFF

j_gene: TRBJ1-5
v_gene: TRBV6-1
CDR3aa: CASSDNRYSNQPQHF

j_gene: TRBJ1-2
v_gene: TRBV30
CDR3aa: CAWSGQGWSGYTF

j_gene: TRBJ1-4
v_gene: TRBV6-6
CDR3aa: CASTISITGSNEKLFF

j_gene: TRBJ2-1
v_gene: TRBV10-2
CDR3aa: CASRTGMYNEQFF

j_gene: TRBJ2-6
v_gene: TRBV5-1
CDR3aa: CASSRGGSLVGNVLTF

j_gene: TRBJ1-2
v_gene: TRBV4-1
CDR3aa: CASSRTGGDYGYTF

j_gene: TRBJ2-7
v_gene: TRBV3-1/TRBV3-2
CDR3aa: CASSPGLAGEQYF

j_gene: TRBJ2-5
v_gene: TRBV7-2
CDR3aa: CASSLGQGQETQYF

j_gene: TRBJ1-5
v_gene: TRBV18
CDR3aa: CASSPRGTGVGSNQPQHF

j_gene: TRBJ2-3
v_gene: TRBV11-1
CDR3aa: CASNFESGEKQYF

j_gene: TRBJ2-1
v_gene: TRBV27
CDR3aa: CASSLTPSYNEQFF

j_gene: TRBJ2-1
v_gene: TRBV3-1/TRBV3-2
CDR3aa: CASRGQDNEQFF

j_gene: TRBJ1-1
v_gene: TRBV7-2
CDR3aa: CASSLAPRQEAFF

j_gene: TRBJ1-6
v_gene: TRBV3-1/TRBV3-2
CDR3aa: CASSHSGQGDNSPLHF

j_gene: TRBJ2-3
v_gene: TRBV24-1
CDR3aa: CATSDFSNRGGAQYF

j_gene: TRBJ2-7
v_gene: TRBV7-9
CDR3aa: CASSLPTSGGAHYEQYF

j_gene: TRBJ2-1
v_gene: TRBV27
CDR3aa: CASSFYPADSGNNEQFF

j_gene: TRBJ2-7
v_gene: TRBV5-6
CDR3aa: CASSGQGAYEQYF

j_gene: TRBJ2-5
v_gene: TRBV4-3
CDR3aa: CASSQGLAGGQETQYF

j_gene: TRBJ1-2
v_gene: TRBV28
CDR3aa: CASRLTANYGYTF

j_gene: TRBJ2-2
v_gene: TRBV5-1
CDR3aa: CASSIDSPNTGELFF

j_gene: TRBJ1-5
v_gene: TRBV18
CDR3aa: CASSTGGPRDQPQHF

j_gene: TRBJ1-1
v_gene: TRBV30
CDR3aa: CAWGPRNTEAFF

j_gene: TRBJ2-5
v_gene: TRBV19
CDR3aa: CASSLMTGAQETQYF

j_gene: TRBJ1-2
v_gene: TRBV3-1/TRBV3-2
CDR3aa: CASSQEPPEGYTF

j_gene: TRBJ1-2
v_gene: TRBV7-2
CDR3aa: CASSLKDRGLSNYGYTF

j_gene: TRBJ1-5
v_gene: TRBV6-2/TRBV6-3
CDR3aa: CASSIRTHNSNWGNQPQHF

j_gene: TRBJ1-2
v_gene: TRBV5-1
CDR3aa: CASSLTGGINYGYTF

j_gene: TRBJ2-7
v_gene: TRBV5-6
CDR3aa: CASSLYLSGVHEQYF

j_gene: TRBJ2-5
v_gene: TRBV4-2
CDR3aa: CASSQSSGTIQETQYF

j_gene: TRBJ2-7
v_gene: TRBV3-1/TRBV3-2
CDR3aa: CASSLGLAGGSYEQYF

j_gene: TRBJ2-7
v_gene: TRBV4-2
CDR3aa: CASSPGGTYEQYF